This T cell receptor (beta chain) was retrieved from a study of OX40 agonist ivuxolimab in advanced cancers. Libraries were prepared by immunoSEQ multiplex PCR; TCRdb keeps only in-frame clonotypes and omits some of them. Here the sample spans fewer than 75,000 clones, about 83% being singletons. Trimming shortened V by 6 bases and J by 7 bases, and 16 bases separated the two germline ends. The CDR3 is 14 residues long. Looked up from germline, CDR1 is MDHEN and CDR2 is SYDVKM. The source material was CD4+ or CD8+ T cells sorted from blood, sampled in a trial of the OX40 agonist ivuxolimab. The TCR comes from an adult with an advanced solid tumor such as melanoma, head and neck, liver or kidney cancer. The chain employs TRBV28 and TRBJ1-5; D perhaps matches TRBD1 (6 bases). CDR3 in amino acids: CASRFRGVGQPQHF. DNA for the CDR3: TGTGCCAGCAGGTTCAGGGGAGTCGGGCAGCCCCAGCATTTT.